The sequence of this T cell receptor (beta chain) was determined in a study of T-cell memory formation after mild COVID-19. CDR3 size: 16 residues. CDR1 SEHNR and CDR2 FQNEAQ come from the germline V gene (reference sequence). V lost 8 bases to trimming and J lost 1 base, with 18 bases between them. In regard to this clonotype: Its antigen is not identified.

Study conclusions and caveats: The authors left the SARS-CoV-2 specificity of second-wave clones peaking on day 37 unconfirmed. Mostly located in CM and EM were contracting CD4+ clones, with contracting CD8+ clones located in EMRA. CD4/CD8 balance characterized clones contracting day 15 to 85, and CD4+ skew characterized later expanders.

TCRdb fed the 5' RACE reads into MiXCR, producing one record per CDR3 protein. The sample carries 110,000 or so distinct CDR3 sequences, approximately 22% recorded once. This chain uses TRBV7-9 with TRBJ1-5, with a possible D match to TRBD1 (5 bases). Sequencing was done on a sample of PBMCs or a T cell subset sorted from them (not recorded which). This clonotype was sampled from a young man who had mild COVID-19 (a few samples of this study predate the infection). Cell type and time point are not known. This CDR3 reads CASGTSTSHSNQPQHF. The CDR3 DNA is TGTGCCAGCGGGACGTCCACCTCTCACAGCAATCAGCCCCAGCATTTT.